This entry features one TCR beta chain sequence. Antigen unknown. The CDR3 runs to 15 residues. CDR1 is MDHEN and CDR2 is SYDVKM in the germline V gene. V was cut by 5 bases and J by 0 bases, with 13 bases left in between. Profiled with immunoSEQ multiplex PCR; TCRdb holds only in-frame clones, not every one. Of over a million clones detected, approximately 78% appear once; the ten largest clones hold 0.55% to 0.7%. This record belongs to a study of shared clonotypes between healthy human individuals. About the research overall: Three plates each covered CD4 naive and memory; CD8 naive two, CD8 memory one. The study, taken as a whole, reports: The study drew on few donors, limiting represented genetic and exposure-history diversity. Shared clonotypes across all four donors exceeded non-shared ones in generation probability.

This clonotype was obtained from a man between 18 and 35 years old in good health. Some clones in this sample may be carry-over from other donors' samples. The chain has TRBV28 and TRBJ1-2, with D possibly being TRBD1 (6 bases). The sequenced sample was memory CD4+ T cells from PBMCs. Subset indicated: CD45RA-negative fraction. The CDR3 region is CASSPQGPPNYGYTF. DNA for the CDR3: TGTGCCAGCAGTCCGCAGGGGCCCCCTAACTATGGCTACACCTTC.